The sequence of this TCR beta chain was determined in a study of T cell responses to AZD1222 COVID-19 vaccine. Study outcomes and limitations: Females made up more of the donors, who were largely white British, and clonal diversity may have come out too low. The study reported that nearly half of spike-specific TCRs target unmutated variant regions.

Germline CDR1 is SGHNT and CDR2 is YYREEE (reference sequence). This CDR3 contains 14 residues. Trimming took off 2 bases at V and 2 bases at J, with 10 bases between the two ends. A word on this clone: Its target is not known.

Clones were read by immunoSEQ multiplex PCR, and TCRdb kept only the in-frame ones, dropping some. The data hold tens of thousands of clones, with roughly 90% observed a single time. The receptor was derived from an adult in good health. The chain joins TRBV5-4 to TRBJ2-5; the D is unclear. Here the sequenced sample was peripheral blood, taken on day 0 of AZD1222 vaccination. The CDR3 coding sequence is TGTGCCAGCAGCTTAGATTCACAGCAAGAGACCCAGTACTTC. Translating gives CASSLDSQQETQYF.